One and the same sample provided the 32 T cell receptor beta chains below, sequenced in a study of spatial heterogeneity in lung cancer. TCRdb redid the calling of the 5' RACE reads with MiXCR, one entry per CDR3 protein. The sample consists of over 500 distinct CDR3 sequences, less than 7.5% of them appearing once. Time point given: sample taken at primary tumor resection. The sample here was normal lung tissue next to the tumor, taken at surgery. The receptors shown here come from a female donor with early-stage non-small cell lung cancer.

This clonotype came up a few times. This beta chain slipped into a library made for alpha chains as a stray read, so its size is not meaningful. J is TRBJ2-3 and V is TRBV13, with TRBD2 matching 7 bases. V shed 11 bases and J 6 bases; nucleotides not matched to a gene: 17. The CDR3 is 15 residues long. Germline CDR1 and CDR2: PRHDT and FYEKMQ (reference sequence). The DNA for the CDR3 is TGTGCCGCCGGGGAGGGACCCCTTCAGCCTGATACGCAGTATTTT. Amino acids: CAAGEGPLQPDTQYF.

There are a few counts of this clonotype. This beta chain came through as a stray read in a library set up for alpha chains, and its size says little. The rearrangement links TRBV20-1 to TRBJ2-7, with D possibly TRBD2 on 5 matching bases. Trimming pared 6 bases from V and 0 bases from J, leaving 9 bases between. This CDR3 is 12 amino acids long. Germline V lookup: CDR1 DFQATT, CDR2 SNEGSKA (reference sequence). The chain's CDR3 is CSARRGSYEQYF. The CDR3 nucleotides are TGCAGTGCCCGACGGGGCTCCTACGAGCAGTACTTC.

In the case of this clonotype: A library made for alpha chains picked up this beta chain off target, so its size means little. J is TRBJ2-7 and V is TRBV6-5, with 7 nucleotides matching TRBD2. The CDR3 runs to 14 residues. From germline, CDR1 is MNHEY and CDR2 SVGAGI. Germline trimming cut 0 bases from V and 4 bases from J; bases unmatched to any gene: 3. The CDR3 DNA sequence: TGTGCCAGCAGTTACTCGCAGGGAGGGTACGAGCAGTACTTC. Residues: CASSYSQGGYEQYF.

This clonotype qualifies as large. The library was prepared for alpha chains; this beta chain is a stray read, so its frequency means little. The chain recombines TRBV5-1 with TRBJ2-5, with 8 bases aligning to TRBD1. This CDR3 contains 15 residues. Germline CDR1 and CDR2: SGHRS and YFSETQ. V shed 2 bases, J shed 4 bases, and the junction held 7 bases outside the gene matches. CDR3 sequence (DNA): TGCGCCAGCAGCTTAGGGACAGGCGACGGAGAGACCCAGTACTTC. As protein: CASSLGTGDGETQYF.

This clonotype is large by share. The library was designed around alpha chains, so this beta chain is a stray read whose abundance carries little weight. The chain combines TRBV23-1 with TRBJ2-7, with D unclear. TRBV23-1 belongs to the ORF category, with a function that is uncertain. V shed 2 bases and J shed 0 bases, with 14 bases lying between them. This CDR3 contains 16 residues. Here the CDR3 DNA reads TGCGCCAGCAGTCAAGGTAGAGCAGACGACTCCTACGAGCAGTACTTC. Translated, it gives CASSQGRADDSYEQYF.

This clonotype rates as medium-sized. This beta chain came through as a stray read in a library set up for alpha chains, and its size says little. The chain is built from TRBV6-6 and TRBJ2-3, with 10 bases matching TRBD2. The J segment lost 2 bases and the V segment lost 5 bases, leaving 4 bases of the junction unmatched. The CDR3 sequence is 15 residues long. Germline V lookup: CDR1 MNHNY, CDR2 SVGAGI (reference sequence). The CDR3 sequence is CASSLLAGPTDTQYF. The DNA for the CDR3 is TGTGCCAGCAGTCTACTAGCGGGGCCCACAGATACGCAGTATTTT.

By share, this clonotype ranks as large. Found in a library prepared for alpha chains, this beta chain is an off-target read, and its abundance has little meaning. The chain couples TRBV7-2 to TRBJ1-2; a weak D match, TRBD1 (5 bases). The CDR3 length is 15 residues. Germline V gene lookup returns CDR1 SGHTA and CDR2 FQGNSA. V dropped 4 bases and J dropped 0 bases, with 12 bases sitting between them. CDR3 residues: CASSSLEGANYGYTF. As DNA, the CDR3 is TGTGCCAGCAGCTCGTTGGAAGGGGCTAACTATGGCTACACCTTC.

This clonotype is judged large. Because this beta chain is a stray read in a library intended to capture alpha chains, its abundance should not be given much weight. The chain combines TRBV20-1 with TRBJ2-7, with a possible D match to TRBD2 (6 bases). The CDR3 consists of 13 residues. CDR1 and CDR2 (germline): DFQATT, SNEGSKA (reference sequence). V lost 0 bases, J lost 4 bases, and 10 bases lay in between. In DNA, the CDR3 is TGCAGTGCTAGAGATCGAGCGGGTTACGAGCAGTACTTC. Translation gives CSARDRAGYEQYF.

This clonotype is large. This beta chain is an off-target read within a library intended for alpha chains, so its frequency means little. The V and J genes are TRBV6-5 and TRBJ1-1, with 7 bases fitting TRBD1. V shed 2 bases, J shed 6 bases, and the junction held 3 bases outside the gene matches. The CDR3 contains 13 residues. The germline CDR1 and CDR2 sequences are MNHEY and SVGAGI. This CDR3 is CASSYQGVAEAFF. Here the CDR3 DNA reads TGTGCCAGCAGTTACCAGGGGGTTGCTGAAGCTTTCTTT.

Sample share makes this clonotype large. Since it is a stray read in a library aimed at alpha chains, this beta chain has a size that is not meaningful. This CDR3 is CASSQDAVVRGGSEQYF. The CDR3 bases are TGTGCCAGCAGCCAAGACGCGGTGGTCAGGGGAGGTAGCGAGCAGTACTTC. This chain joins TRBV3-1 and TRBJ2-7; tentatively, D is TRBD1 or TRBD2 (6 bases each). CDR3 length: 17 residues. Trimming removed 0 bases from V and 6 bases from J, with 21 bases in between. Germline CDR1 reads LGHDT; CDR2 reads YNNKEL (reference sequence).

As for this clonotype: Because this beta chain is a stray read in a library intended to capture alpha chains, its abundance should not be given much weight. CDR3 sequence: CASSLKPGATQETQYF. As DNA, the CDR3 is TGTGCCAGCAGCTTAAAGCCGGGGGCGACCCAAGAGACCCAGTACTTC. The chain recombines TRBV7-6 with TRBJ2-5, with D possibly called TRBD1 or TRBD2 (6 bases each). The germline V gene has CDR1 SGHVS and CDR2 FNYEAQ. Trimming cost V 2 bases and J 1 base, with 14 bases left between them. This CDR3 spans 16 amino acids.

Concerning this clonotype: Since the library was made to target alpha chains, this beta chain is a stray read and its abundance is not meaningful. This chain uses TRBV20-1 with TRBJ2-5, with 8 bases aligning to TRBD1. Per the germline V gene, CDR1 is DFQATT and CDR2 is SNEGSKA (reference sequence). The V and J ends lost 7 bases and 3 bases, in that order; junction bases with no gene match: 4. The length of the CDR3 is 12 residues. CDR3 in amino acids: CSVHRGKETQYF. Written as DNA, the CDR3 is TGCAGTGTCCACAGGGGGAAAGAGACCCAGTACTTC.

Concerning this clonotype: A read error may explain this, as a much larger clone is one base away. This beta chain is off target for a library built for alpha chains, so its abundance means little. Here the CDR3 reads CASSLPGPKEDTLYF. The CDR3 nucleotides are TGTGCCAGCAGCTTACCGGGACCCAAGGAAGATACGCTGTATTTT. The chain combines TRBV7-8 with TRBJ2-3; D assignment may be TRBD1 or TRBD2 (5 bases each). From germline, CDR1 is SGHVS and CDR2 FQNEAQ. The CDR3 has 15 amino acids. The full variable domain, with the rest looked up from reference TRBV7-8 and TRBJ2-3, is GAGVSQSPRYKVAKRGQDVALRCDPISGHVSLFWYQQALGQGPEFLTYFQNEAQLDKSGLPSDRFFAERPEGSVSTLKIQRTQQEDSAVYLCASSLPGPKEDTLYFGPGTRLTVL.

Sample share makes this clonotype large. In a library made to pick up alpha chains, this beta chain is a stray read with a size that means little. DNA of the CDR3: TGTGCCAGCAGCAACTATGGACAGGGAAGCGAGCAGTACTTC. It is translated as CASSNYGQGSEQYF. The chain links TRBV3-1 to TRBJ2-7, with 8 bases lining up with TRBD1. V trimming: 5 bases; J trimming: 6 bases; junction bases outside the gene matches: 9. Germline V lookup: CDR1 LGHDT, CDR2 YNNKEL (reference sequence). This CDR3 is 14 amino acids long.

Points on this clonotype: This beta chain came through as a stray read in a library set up for alpha chains, and its size says little. This chain uses TRBV7-6 with TRBJ2-2; 8 nucleotides match TRBD1. J lost 7 bases, V lost 2 bases, and 9 bases had no gene match. Germline values: CDR1 SGHVS, CDR2 FNYEAQ. CDR3 length: 16 residues. Here the CDR3 DNA reads TGTGCCAGCAGCTTATTAGGACAGGGATACCTCGGGGAGCTGTTTTTT. The encoded protein is CASSLLGQGYLGELFF.

By share, this clonotype ranks as medium-sized. This beta chain appears as a stray read in a library generated for alpha chains; its size is not informative. V usage is TRBV11-2 and J usage is TRBJ1-1; perhaps TRBD1 as D (5 bases). There are 15 residues in the CDR3. Deletions cut 4 bases from V and 10 bases from J, with 22 bases between. Germline V gene sequence: CDR1 SGHAT, CDR2 FQNNGV. The CDR3 region has the DNA TGTGCCAGCAGCTCCCCCTGGGCAGGGTCTAAGACAGCTTTCTTT. It codes for CASSSPWAGSKTAFF.

A remark on this clonotype: Found in a library prepared for alpha chains, this beta chain is an off-target read, and its abundance has little meaning. The chain carries TRBV5-1 and TRBJ2-2; TRBD1 matches at 7 bases. The CDR3 extends over 14 amino acids. Germline values: CDR1 SGHRS, CDR2 YFSETQ. J lost 7 bases, V lost 5 bases, and 8 bases had no gene match. CDR3 in DNA: TGCGCCAGCAGTCAAGGGACAGTCCACGGGGAGCTGTTTTTT. Translation gives CASSQGTVHGELFF.

This clonotype is large (0.1 to 1%) in the sample. Within a library made for alpha chains, this beta chain is off target, and its count is uninformative. The V call is TRBV4-2, the J call TRBJ2-7; unclear D gene. With 0 bases removed from V and 3 bases from J, the gap between germline ends came to 12 bases. The CDR3 is 15 residues long. CDR1 is LGHNA and CDR2 is YNFKEQ in the germline V gene. The CDR3 here is CASSQDQASYYEQYF. CDR3 nucleotide sequence: TGTGCCAGCAGCCAAGATCAGGCTAGTTACTACGAGCAGTACTTC.

By sample share, this clonotype is large. Little can be read into the size of this beta chain, an off-target read in a library designed for alpha chains. The J gene is TRBJ1-1, the V gene TRBV6-2 or TRBV6-3; the D gene is possibly TRBD1 (5 bases). This CDR3 has 14 residues. The V end was cut by 2 bases, the J end by 4 bases, with 11 bases between. In germline, CDR1 is MNHEY, CDR2 SVGEGT. The CDR3 loop is CASSYKGSTTEAFF. CDR3 coding DNA: TGTGCCAGCAGTTACAAGGGGTCCACCACTGAAGCTTTCTTT.

This clonotype was recorded a few times. Because this beta chain is a stray read in a library intended to capture alpha chains, its abundance should not be given much weight. V and J are TRBV29-1 and TRBJ2-2; perhaps D is TRBD1 or TRBD2 (5 bases each). Germline V gene lookup returns CDR1 SQVTM and CDR2 ANQGSEA. The CDR3 covers 13 residues. Between the trimmed V and J ends, which lost 6 bases and 6 bases, there was a span of 14 bases. The CDR3 is CSVRDVWAGELFF. CDR3 DNA sequence: TGCAGCGTCCGGGACGTGTGGGCCGGGGAGCTGTTTTTT.

As regards this clonotype: Since the library was made to target alpha chains, this beta chain is a stray read and its abundance is not meaningful. This chain uses TRBV19 with TRBJ2-3, with D perhaps TRBD1 (6 bases). V lost 1 base to trimming and J lost 2 bases, with 13 bases between them. The CDR3 consists of 16 residues. From germline, CDR1 is LNHDA and CDR2 SQIVND (reference sequence). The CDR3 sequence is CASSIGTQGITDTQYF. CDR3 nucleotide sequence: TGTGCCAGTAGTATAGGAACTCAGGGGATCACAGATACGCAGTATTTT.

The table lists this clonotype with a few counts. This beta chain is off target for a library built for alpha chains, so its abundance means little. CDR3 sequence reads: CASSYRSGDGDTQYF. CDR3 DNA sequence: TGTGCCAGCAGTTACAGGAGCGGGGACGGAGATACGCAGTATTTT. The chain combines TRBV6-8 with TRBJ2-3, with TRBD2 matching over 7 bases. The CDR3 consists of 15 residues. Germline values: CDR1 MNHGY, CDR2 SAAAGT. J gave up 5 bases and V 2 bases, and 7 bases lay outside the gene matches.

This clonotype is medium-sized by share. Found in a library prepared for alpha chains, this beta chain is an off-target read, and its abundance has little meaning. This chain uses TRBV7-7 with TRBJ2-2; D may be TRBD2 (5 bases). V shed 4 bases and J shed 8 bases, with 14 bases lying between them. The CDR3 covers 14 residues. The germline gives CDR1 SSHAT, CDR2 FNYEAQ (reference sequence). CDR3 protein: CASSSLTGGGELFF. In DNA form, the CDR3 reads TGTGCCAGCAGCTCCCTCACGGGCGGGGGGGAGCTGTTTTTT.

This clonotype is deemed large. This beta chain turned up in a library designed for alpha chains; as an off-target read, its abundance says little. The rearrangement links TRBV5-8 to TRBJ2-3, with D perhaps matching TRBD1 or TRBD2 (6 bases each). The germline V gene has CDR1 SGHTS and CDR2 YDEGEE. Trimming took off 1 base at V and 1 base at J, with 13 bases between the two ends. CDR3 size: 16 residues. The CDR3 DNA sequence: TGTGCCAGCAGCTTGAAGGGGGGCGTGGGCACAGATACGCAGTATTTT. Translation gives CASSLKGGVGTDTQYF.

This clonotype was picked up a small number of times. This beta chain came through as a stray read in a library set up for alpha chains, and its size says little. The rearrangement joins TRBV7-2 to TRBJ2-5; D is uncertain. The CDR3 consists of 13 residues. V shed 1 base and J shed 3 bases, with 6 bases lying between them. Germline loops: CDR1 SGHTA, CDR2 FQGNSA. The CDR3 loop reads CASSLESKETQYF. In DNA, the CDR3 is TGTGCCAGCAGCTTAGAATCTAAAGAGACCCAGTACTTC.

This clonotype occurred a few times. This beta chain slipped into a library made for alpha chains as a stray read, so its size is not meaningful. CDR3 amino acids: CSASPRAGGSYEQYF. As DNA, the CDR3 is TGCAGTGCTAGTCCACGAGCGGGGGGCTCCTACGAGCAGTACTTC. The chain is built from TRBV20-1 and TRBJ2-7; TRBD2 aligns across 9 bases. With 3 bases clipped from V and 0 bases from J, the junction kept 6 bases outside the gene matches. The CDR3 is made up of 15 amino acids. Germline lookup yields CDR1 DFQATT and CDR2 SNEGSKA (reference sequence).

This clonotype is medium-sized. For a library built for alpha chains, this beta chain is a stray read; little rests on its size. This rearrangement joins TRBV27 to TRBJ2-7, with D uncertain. CDR1 and CDR2 from the germline V gene are MNHEY and SMNVEV (reference sequence). Deletions cut 2 bases from V and 5 bases from J, with 10 bases between. CDR3 length equals 13 residues. CDR3 sequence: CASSLGPRNEQYF. In DNA form, the CDR3 reads TGTGCCAGCAGTTTAGGGCCTAGAAACGAGCAGTACTTC.

In this sample, this clonotype is large (0.1 to 1%). A library made for alpha chains picked up this beta chain off target, so its size means little. This CDR3 reads CASTSTSGGGETQYF. CDR3 nucleotides: TGTGCCAGCACTTCGACTAGCGGGGGAGGTGAGACCCAGTACTTC. The rearrangement joins TRBV12-3 or TRBV12-4 to TRBJ2-5; 12 bases agree with TRBD2. Germline trimming cut 7 bases from V and 5 bases from J; bases unmatched to any gene: 8. The CDR3 has 15 amino acids.

This clonotype is labeled medium-sized (0.01 to 0.1%). This beta chain represents an off-target read in a library built for alpha chains; its size is of limited meaning. This chain joins TRBV7-8 and TRBJ1-2; no clear D gene. The V gene lost 1 base and the J gene lost 6 bases, with 6 bases spanning the gap. The germline gives CDR1 SGHVS, CDR2 FQNEAQ. This CDR3 spans 12 amino acids. DNA for the CDR3: TGTGCCAGCAGCTTAGGACGGGATGGCTACACCTTC. Protein: CASSLGRDGYTF.

In its sample, this clonotype is medium-sized. The size of this beta chain means little, since it is a stray read in a library made for alpha chains. The CDR3: CASSSRPGQGIPSLYNEQFF. The CDR3 DNA reads TGTGCCAGCAGCTCAAGGCCGGGACAGGGGATTCCTTCGTTATACAATGAGCAGTTCTTC. The chain uses TRBV7-9 and TRBJ2-1, with TRBD1 matching over 10 bases. Germline CDR1 is SEHNR and CDR2 is FQNEAQ (reference sequence). The CDR3 totals 20 residues. J lost 4 bases, V lost 4 bases, and 19 bases had no gene match.

In its sample, this clonotype is large. This beta chain is off target for a library built for alpha chains, so its abundance means little. The chain recombines TRBV7-2 with TRBJ2-2; 8 bases are shared with TRBD2. After removal of 5 bases from V and 7 bases from J, the junction contained 9 bases not matched to a gene. The CDR3 length is 15 residues. CDR1 SGHTA and CDR2 FQGNSA come from the germline V gene. CDR3 loop: CASSPGAAGVGELFF. The CDR3 nucleotides read TGTGCCAGCAGCCCAGGGGCAGCGGGGGTCGGGGAGCTGTTTTTT.

Relative to its sample, this clonotype is large. Because the library targeted alpha chains, this beta chain is an off-target read whose size means little. The chain couples TRBV7-2 to TRBJ1-1; the match to TRBD1 covers 8 bases. This CDR3 region has 18 residues. Germline V gene lookup returns CDR1 SGHTA and CDR2 FQGNSA. V was pared by 5 bases and J by 4 bases, with 18 bases of the junction left unmatched. In DNA form, the CDR3 reads TGTGCCAGCAGCCGGCCACAGGGGGTTTTCCTAGGGAGCACTGAAGCTTTCTTT. As protein: CASSRPQGVFLGSTEAFF.